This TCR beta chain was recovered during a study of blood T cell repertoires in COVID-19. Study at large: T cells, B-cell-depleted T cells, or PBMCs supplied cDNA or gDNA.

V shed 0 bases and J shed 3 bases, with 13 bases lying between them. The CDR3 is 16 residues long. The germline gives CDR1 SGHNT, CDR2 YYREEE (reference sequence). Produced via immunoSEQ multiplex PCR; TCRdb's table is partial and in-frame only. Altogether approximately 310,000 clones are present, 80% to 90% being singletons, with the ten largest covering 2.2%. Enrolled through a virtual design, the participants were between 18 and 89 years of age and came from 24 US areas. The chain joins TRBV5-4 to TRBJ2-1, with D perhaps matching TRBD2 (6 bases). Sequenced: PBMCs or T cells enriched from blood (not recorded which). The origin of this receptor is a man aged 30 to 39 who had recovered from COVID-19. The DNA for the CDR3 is TGTGCCAGCAGCTTGGAAGGAGGGGTCTACTACAATGAGCAGTTCTTC. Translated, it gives CASSLEGGVYYNEQFF.